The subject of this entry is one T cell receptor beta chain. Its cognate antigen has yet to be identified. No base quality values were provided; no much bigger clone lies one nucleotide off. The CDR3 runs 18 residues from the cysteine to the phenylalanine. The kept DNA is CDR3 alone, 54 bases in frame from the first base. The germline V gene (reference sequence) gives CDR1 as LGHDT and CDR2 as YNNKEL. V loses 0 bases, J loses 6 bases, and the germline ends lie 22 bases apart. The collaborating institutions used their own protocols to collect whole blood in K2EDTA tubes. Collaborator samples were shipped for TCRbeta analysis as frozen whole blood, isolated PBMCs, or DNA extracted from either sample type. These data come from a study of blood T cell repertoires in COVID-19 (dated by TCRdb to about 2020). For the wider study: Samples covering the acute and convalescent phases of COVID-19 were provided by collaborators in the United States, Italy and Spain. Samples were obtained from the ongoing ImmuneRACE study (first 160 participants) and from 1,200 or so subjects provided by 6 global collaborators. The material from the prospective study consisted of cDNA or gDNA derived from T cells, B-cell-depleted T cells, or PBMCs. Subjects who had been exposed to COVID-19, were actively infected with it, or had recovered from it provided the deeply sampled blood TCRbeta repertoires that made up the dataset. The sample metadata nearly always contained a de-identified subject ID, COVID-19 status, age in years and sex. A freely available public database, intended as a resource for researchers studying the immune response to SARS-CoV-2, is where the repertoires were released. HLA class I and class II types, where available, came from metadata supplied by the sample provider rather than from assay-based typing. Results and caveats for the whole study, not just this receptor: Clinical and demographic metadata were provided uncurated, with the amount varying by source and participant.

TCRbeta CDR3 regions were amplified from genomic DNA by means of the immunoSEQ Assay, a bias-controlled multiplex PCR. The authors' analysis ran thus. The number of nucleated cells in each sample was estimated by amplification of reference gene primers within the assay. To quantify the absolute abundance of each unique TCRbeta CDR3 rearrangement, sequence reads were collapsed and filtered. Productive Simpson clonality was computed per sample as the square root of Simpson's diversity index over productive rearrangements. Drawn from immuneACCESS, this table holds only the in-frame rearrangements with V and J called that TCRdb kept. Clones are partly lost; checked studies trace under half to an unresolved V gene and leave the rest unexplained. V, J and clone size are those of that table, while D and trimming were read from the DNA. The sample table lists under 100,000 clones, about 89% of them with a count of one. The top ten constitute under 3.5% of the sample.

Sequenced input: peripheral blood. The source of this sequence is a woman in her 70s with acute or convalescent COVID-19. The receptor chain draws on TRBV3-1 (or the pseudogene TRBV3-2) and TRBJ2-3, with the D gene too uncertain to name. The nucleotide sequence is TGTGCCAGCAGCCAAGAGGCACCCGTTCTAGTCAATTCGGATACGCAGTATTTT. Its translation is CASSQEAPVLVNSDTQYF.